One and the same sample provided the 8 T cell receptor beta chains below, sequenced in a study of T cell clonality in common variable immunodeficiency. Notes on the study in general: Reportedly, TCR beta sequences from common variable immunodeficiency showed fewer deletions and N-nucleotide insertions.

The assay was immunoSEQ multiplex PCR, and TCRdb's table has in-frame clones only and misses some. This sample includes roughly 30,000 clones with no singletons; its ten biggest clones take up just under 30%. No antigens are known for them. Sequenced sample: peripheral blood mononuclear cells. Receptor source: a human donor with common variable immunodeficiency.

This clone was counted only a few times. The sequenced fragment ends 3 residues before the CDR3 boundary, so the rest is inferred from the germline J gene. V and J are TRBV6-2 or TRBV6-3 and TRBJ2-1, with 11 positions matching TRBD2. Germline trimming cut 7 bases from V and 6 bases from J; bases unmatched to any gene: 5. The germline V gene has CDR1 MNHEY and CDR2 SVGEGT. The CDR3 length is 14 residues. The covered CDR3 bases are TGTGCCAGCACGAGACTAGCGGGGTTCAATGAG. It is translated as CASTRLAGFNE. The CDR3 in full is CASTRLAGFNEQFF.

Many counts were recorded for this clone. Read coverage stops 3 residues before the CDR3 terminus; the germline J gene supplies the remainder. This chain connects TRBV7-3 to TRBJ2-3, with a weak D call TRBD1 (5 bases). V was pared by 5 bases and J by 2 bases, with 11 bases between. Germline V lookup: CDR1 SGHTA, CDR2 FQGTGA. This CDR3 contains 14 residues. CDR3 sequence: CASSQGSVTDTQYF. Incomplete CDR3 DNA: TGTGCCAGCAGCCAGGGATCAGTCACAGATACG.

This clone appeared a few times. The CDR3 extends 3 residues past the end of the read, so its final part is completed from the germline J gene. The rearrangement joins TRBV6-1 to TRBJ2-1, with TRBD2 matching 10 bases. Germline CDR1 and CDR2: MNHNS and SASEGT. The J segment lost 9 bases and the V segment lost 7 bases, leaving 12 bases of the junction unmatched. The CDR3 consists of 15 residues. CDR3 region: CASIQAGGPGSEQFF. The part of the CDR3 DNA that was read is TGTGCCAGCATTCAAGCGGGGGGGCCTGGGTCTGAG.

In regard to this clone: Read data end 3 residues before the CDR3 end; the end is taken from the germline J gene. This chain connects TRBV7-2 to TRBJ1-5, with 10 bases fitting TRBD1. V was clipped by 0 bases and J by 4 bases; unmatched bases: 0. The CDR3 spans 15 residues. CDR1 SGHTA and CDR2 FQGNSA come from the germline V gene. CDR3 in amino acids: CASSLAGQGNQPQHF. Partial CDR3 DNA: TGTGCCAGCAGCTTAGCGGGACAGGGGAATCAGCCC.

A few counts support this clone. The read ends 3 residues early relative to the CDR3; the germline J gene fills the gap. The J gene is TRBJ2-2, the V gene TRBV2, with D perhaps matching TRBD2 (6 bases). The CDR3 has 14 amino acids. Germline CDR1 SNHLY, CDR2 FYNNEI. The V and J ends lost 7 bases and 2 bases respectively, with 11 bases between them. The sequenced CDR3 bases are TGTGCCAGCACCGACGGGGGAAACACCGGGGAG. This gives the protein CASTDGGNTGE. The full CDR3 is CASTDGGNTGELFF.

This clone was counted only a few times. The read ends 3 residues early relative to the CDR3; the germline J gene fills the gap. The V gene is TRBV2, the J gene TRBJ1-1; 7 nucleotides agree with TRBD1. Germline V gene data show CDR1 as SNHLY and CDR2 as FYNNEI. CDR3 length equals 15 residues. J lost 5 bases, V lost 5 bases, and 11 bases had no gene match. The CDR3 sequence: CASSPDRFWGTEAFF. The CDR3 bases that were read are TGTGCCAGCAGTCCGGACAGGTTCTGGGGGACTGAA.

Details on this clone: The CDR3 end is not reached by the read, which stops 3 residues before it; the germline J gene fills it in. The rearrangement links TRBV7-2 to TRBJ2-3, with D possibly matching TRBD2 (5 bases). The germline gives CDR1 SGHTA, CDR2 FQGNSA. Between the trimmed V and J ends, which lost 2 bases and 2 bases, there was a span of 11 bases. This CDR3 contains 15 residues. CDR3 in amino acids: CASSLIAGLTDTQYF. Partial CDR3 DNA: TGTGCCAGCAGCTTAATAGCAGGACTCACAGATACG.

This clone appeared a few times. Read data end 3 residues before the CDR3 end; the end is taken from the germline J gene. This sequence joins TRBV20-1 and TRBJ1-1, with D possibly being TRBD1 (5 bases). The CDR3 has 15 residues. CDR1 and CDR2 from the germline V gene are DFQATT and SNEGSKA (reference sequence). The V end was cut by 0 bases, the J end by 3 bases, with 14 bases between. The sequenced part of the CDR3 DNA is TGCAGTGCTAGAGATCAGATTGGACAAGACACTGAA. As protein: CSARDQIGQDTE. The CDR3 in its entirety is CSARDQIGQDTEAFF.